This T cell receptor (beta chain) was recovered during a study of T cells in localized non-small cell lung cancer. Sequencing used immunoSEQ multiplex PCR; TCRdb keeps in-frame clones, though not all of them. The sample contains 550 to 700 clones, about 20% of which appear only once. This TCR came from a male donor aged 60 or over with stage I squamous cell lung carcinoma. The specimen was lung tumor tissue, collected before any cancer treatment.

The CDR3 DNA is TGTGCCAGCAGTGGGCGGGAGGGCACAGATACGCAGTATTTT. Encoded protein: CASSGREGTDTQYF. The V call is TRBV6-8, the J call TRBJ2-3; TRBD2 aligns across 8 bases. The germline V gene has CDR1 MNHGY and CDR2 SAAAGT. The CDR3 covers 14 residues. V gave up 5 bases and J gave up 1 base; unmatched junction bases: 2.